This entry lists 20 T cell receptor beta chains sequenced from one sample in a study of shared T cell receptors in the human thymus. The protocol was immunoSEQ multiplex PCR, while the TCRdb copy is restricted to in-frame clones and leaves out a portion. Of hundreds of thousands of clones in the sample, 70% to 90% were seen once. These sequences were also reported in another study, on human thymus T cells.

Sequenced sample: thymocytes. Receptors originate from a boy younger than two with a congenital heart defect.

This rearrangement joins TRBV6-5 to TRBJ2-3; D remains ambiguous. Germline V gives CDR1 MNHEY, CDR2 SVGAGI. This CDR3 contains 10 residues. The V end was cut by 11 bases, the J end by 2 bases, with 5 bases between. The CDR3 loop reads CASYTDTQYF. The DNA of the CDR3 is TGTGCCTCTTACACAGATACGCAGTATTTT.

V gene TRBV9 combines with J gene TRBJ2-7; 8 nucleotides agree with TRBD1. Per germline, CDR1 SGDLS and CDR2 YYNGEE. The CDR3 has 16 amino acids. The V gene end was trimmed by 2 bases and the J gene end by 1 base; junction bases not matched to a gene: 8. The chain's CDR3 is CASSVGQGTMSYEQYF. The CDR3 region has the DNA TGTGCCAGCAGCGTCGGACAGGGCACTATGTCCTACGAGCAGTACTTC. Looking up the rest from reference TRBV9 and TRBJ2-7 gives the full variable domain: DSGVTQTPKHLITATGQRVTLRCSPRSGDLSVYWYQQSLDQGLQFLIQYYNGEERAKGNILERFSAQQFPDLHSELNLSSLELGDSALYFCASSVGQGTMSYEQYFGPGTRLTVT.

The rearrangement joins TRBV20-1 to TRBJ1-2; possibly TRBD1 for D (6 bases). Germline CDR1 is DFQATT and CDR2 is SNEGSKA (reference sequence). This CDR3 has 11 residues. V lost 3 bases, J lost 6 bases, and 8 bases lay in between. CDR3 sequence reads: CSARNRDGYTF. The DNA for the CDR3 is TGCAGTGCTAGGAACAGGGATGGCTACACCTTC.

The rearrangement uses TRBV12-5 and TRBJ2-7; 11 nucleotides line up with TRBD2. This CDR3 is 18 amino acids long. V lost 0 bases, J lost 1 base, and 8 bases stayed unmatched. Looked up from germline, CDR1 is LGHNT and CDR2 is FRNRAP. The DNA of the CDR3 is TGTGCTAGTGGTTTGGTACGGATAGCGGGAGGGGGATCCTACGAGCAGTACTTC. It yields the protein CASGLVRIAGGGSYEQYF. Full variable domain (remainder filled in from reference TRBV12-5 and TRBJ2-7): DARVTQTPRHKVTEMGQEVTMRCQPILGHNTVFWYRQTMMQGLELLAYFRNRAPLDDSGMPKDRFSAEMPDATLATLKIQPSEPRDSAVYFCASGLVRIAGGGSYEQYFGPGTRLTVT.

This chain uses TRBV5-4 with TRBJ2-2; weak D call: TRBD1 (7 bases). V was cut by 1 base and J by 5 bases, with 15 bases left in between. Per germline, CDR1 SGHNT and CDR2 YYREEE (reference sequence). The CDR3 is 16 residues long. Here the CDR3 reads CASSLIYRGGTGELFF. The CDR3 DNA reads TGTGCCAGCAGCTTGATCTACAGGGGAGGAACCGGGGAGCTGTTTTTT.

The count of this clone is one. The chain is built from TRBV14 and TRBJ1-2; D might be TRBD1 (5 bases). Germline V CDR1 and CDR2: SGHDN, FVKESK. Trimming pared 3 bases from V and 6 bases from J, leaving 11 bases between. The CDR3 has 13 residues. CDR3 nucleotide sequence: TGTGCCAGCAGCCAGACAGTTTACAATGGCTACACCTTC. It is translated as CASSQTVYNGYTF. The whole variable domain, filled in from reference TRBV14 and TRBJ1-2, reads EAGVTQFPSHSVIEKGQTVTLRCDPISGHDNLYWYRRVMGKEIKFLLHFVKESKQDESGMPNNRFLAERTGGTYSTLKVQPAELEDSGVYFCASSQTVYNGYTFGSGTRLTVV.

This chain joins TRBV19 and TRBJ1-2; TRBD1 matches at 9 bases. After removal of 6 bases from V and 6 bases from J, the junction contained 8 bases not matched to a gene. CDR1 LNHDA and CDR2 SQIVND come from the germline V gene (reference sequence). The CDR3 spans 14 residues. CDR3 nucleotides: TGTGCCAGTAGCCCGGGACAGGGAGTCAATGGCTACACCTTC. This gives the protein CASSPGQGVNGYTF.

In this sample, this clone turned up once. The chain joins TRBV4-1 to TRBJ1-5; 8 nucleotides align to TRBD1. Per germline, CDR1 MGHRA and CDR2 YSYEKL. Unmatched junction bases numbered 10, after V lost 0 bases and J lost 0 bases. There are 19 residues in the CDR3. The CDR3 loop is CASSQDLGRGPYSNQPQHF. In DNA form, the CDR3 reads TGCGCCAGCAGCCAAGATCTTGGCAGGGGGCCTTATAGCAATCAGCCCCAGCATTTT.

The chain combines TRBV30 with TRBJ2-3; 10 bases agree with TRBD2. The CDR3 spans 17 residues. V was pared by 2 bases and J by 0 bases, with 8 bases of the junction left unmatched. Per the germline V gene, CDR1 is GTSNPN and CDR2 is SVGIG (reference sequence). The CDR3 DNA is TGTGCCTGGAGTCGCGAAGGACTAGCGGTTAGCACAGATACGCAGTATTTT. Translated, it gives CAWSREGLAVSTDTQYF.

DNA for the CDR3: TGTGCCAGCAAGAGTAGCGTCGGCACAGATACGCAGTATTTT. It is translated as CASKSSVGTDTQYF. The genes are TRBV27 and TRBJ2-3; TRBD2 is a possible D gene (5 bases). From germline, CDR1 is MNHEY and CDR2 SMNVEV (reference sequence). This CDR3 is built from 14 residues. V was shortened by 7 bases and J by 1 base, with 12 bases between the two germline ends.

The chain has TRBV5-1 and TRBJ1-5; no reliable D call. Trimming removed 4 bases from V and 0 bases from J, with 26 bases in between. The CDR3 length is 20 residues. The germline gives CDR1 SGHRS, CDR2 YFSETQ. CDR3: CASSRRWVRAGFYSNQPQHF. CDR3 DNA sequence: TGCGCCAGCAGCCGGAGATGGGTCAGAGCCGGTTTTTATAGCAATCAGCCCCAGCATTTT.

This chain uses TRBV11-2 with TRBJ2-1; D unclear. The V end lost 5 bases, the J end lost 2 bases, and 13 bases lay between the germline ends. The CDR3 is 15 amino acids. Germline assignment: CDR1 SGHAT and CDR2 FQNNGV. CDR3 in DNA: TGTGCCAGCAGCCCGACACGTTTTACCTACAATGAGCAGTTCTTC. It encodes CASSPTRFTYNEQFF.

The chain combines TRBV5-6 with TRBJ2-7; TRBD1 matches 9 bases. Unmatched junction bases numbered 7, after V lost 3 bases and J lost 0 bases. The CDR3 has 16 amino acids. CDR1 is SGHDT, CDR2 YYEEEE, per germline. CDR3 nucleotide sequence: TGTGCCAGCAGCTCGGGGGGACAGGGCCCCTCCTACGAGCAGTACTTC. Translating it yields CASSSGGQGPSYEQYF.

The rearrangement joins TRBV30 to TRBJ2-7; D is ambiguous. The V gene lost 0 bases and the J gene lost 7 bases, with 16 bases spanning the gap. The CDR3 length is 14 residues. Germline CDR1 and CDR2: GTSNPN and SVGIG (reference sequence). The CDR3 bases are TGTGCCTGGAGTGTATCCCCGGGTCCCGGGGAGCAGTACTTC. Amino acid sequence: CAWSVSPGPGEQYF.

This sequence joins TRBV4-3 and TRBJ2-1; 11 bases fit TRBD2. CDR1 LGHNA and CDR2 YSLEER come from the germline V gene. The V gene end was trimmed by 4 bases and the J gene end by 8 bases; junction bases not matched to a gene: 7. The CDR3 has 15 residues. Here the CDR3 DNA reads TGCGCCAGCAGCCGCACTAGCGGGAGTATGCATGAGCAGTTCTTC. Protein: CASSRTSGSMHEQFF.

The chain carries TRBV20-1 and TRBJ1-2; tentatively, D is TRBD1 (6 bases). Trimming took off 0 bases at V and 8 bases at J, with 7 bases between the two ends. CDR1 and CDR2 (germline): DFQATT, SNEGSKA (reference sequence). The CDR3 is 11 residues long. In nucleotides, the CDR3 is TGCAGTGCTAGAGACAGGGGCGGCTACACCTTC. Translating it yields CSARDRGGYTF.

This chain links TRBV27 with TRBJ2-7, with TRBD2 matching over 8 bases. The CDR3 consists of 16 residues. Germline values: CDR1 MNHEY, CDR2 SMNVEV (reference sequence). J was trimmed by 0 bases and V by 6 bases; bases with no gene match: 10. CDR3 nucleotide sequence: TGTGCCAGCAGATCCGGACTAGCCGACAGCTCCTACGAGCAGTACTTC. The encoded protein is CASRSGLADSSYEQYF.

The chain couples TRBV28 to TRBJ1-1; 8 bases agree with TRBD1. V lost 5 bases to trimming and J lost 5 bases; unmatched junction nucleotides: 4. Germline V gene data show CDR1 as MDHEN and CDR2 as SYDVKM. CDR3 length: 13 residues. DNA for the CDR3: TGTGCCAGCAGTCAAACAGGGGGTACTGAAGCTTTCTTT. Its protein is CASSQTGGTEAFF.

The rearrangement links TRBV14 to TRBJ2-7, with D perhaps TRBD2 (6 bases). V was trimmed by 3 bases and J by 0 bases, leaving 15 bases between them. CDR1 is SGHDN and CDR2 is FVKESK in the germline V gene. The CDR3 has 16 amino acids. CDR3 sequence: CASSHSRDFNSYEQYF. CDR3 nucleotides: TGTGCCAGCAGCCATTCTCGGGACTTTAACTCCTACGAGCAGTACTTC.

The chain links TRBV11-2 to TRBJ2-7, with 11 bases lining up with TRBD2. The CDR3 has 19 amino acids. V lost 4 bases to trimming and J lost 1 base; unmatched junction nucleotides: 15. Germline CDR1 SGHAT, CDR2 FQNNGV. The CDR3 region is CASSSLTSGRWKESYEQYF. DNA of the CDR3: TGTGCCAGCAGCTCCCTCACTAGCGGGAGATGGAAAGAGTCCTACGAGCAGTACTTC.